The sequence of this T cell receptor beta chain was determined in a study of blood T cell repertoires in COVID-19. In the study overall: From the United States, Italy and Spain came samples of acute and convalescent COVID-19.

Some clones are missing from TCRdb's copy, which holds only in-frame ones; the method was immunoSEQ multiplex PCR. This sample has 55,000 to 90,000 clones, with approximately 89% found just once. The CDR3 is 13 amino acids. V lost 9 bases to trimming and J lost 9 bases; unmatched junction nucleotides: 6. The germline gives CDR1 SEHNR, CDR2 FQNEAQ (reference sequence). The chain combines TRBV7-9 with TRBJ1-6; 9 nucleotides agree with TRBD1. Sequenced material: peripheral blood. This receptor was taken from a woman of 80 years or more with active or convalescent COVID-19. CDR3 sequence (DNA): TGTGCCAGTAGGTGGGACAGGGCTTCACCCCTCCACTTT. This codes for CASRWDRASPLHF.